This paragraph covers one T cell receptor beta chain sequence. Sequencing was performed with immunoSEQ multiplex PCR; in TCRdb, only in-frame clones are kept and a portion is missing. Counted here are 40,000 or so clones, approximately 90% occurring once; the ten biggest clones make up about 7%. The record originates from a study of T cell changes during pregnancy in multiple sclerosis. Germline V gene lookup returns CDR1 SGHDT and CDR2 YYEEEE. This CDR3 is built from 19 residues. Trimming cost V 2 bases and J 0 bases; bases outside gene matches: 11. This rearrangement joins TRBV5-6 to TRBJ1-3; 10 nucleotides match TRBD1. The TCR was taken from a female donor with multiple sclerosis, enrolled in a pregnancy study. Sequences were derived from CD8+ T cells from peripheral blood mononuclear cells, sampled in the third trimester of pregnancy. The CDR3, as DNA: TGTGCCAGCAGCTTCGGGACAGGGGTAGCAATCGTCTCTGGAAACACCATATATTTT. It specifies CASSFGTGVAIVSGNTIYF.